The present T cell receptor beta chain was sequenced within a study of early T cells in non-severe SARS-CoV-2 infection. This CDR3 is 13 amino acids long. V shed 1 base and J shed 6 bases, with 10 bases lying between them. Germline CDR1 reads MNHNY; CDR2 reads SVGAGI (reference sequence). TCRdb independently ran MiXCR on the 5' RACE reads; one entry per CDR3 protein. The sample has about 80,000 distinct CDR3 sequences, around 5% seen once. The sequence came from an adult who was a healthcare worker with PCR-confirmed SARS-CoV-2 infection or an uninfected control (not recorded which). Sample: whole blood, taken at baseline. The gene calls are TRBV6-6 and TRBJ2-7; D might be TRBD2 (7 bases). CDR3 in amino acids: CASSYWGGLEQYF. The DNA of the CDR3 is TGTGCCAGCAGTTACTGGGGGGGCCTCGAGCAGTACTTC.